This TCR beta chain was captured in a study of cytomegalovirus exposure and HLA in healthy donors. Study-wide context: Early released data had approximately 86 million unique TCRs, all coming from HLA-typed donors.

Germline CDR1 WNHNN, CDR2 SYGVQD (reference sequence). This CDR3 is 14 amino acids long. Trimming cost V 2 bases and J 4 bases, with 11 bases left between them. Primers: 60 Vbeta forward and 13 Jbeta reverse. Measured with immunoSEQ multiplex PCR; TCRdb has only the in-frame clones, and not every one. The sample includes over 70,000 clones, around two thirds of them seen just once. The sequenced material came from PBMCs. V gene TRBV10-1 combines with J gene TRBJ2-5, with D perhaps TRBD1 (5 bases). This receptor was identified in a human donor in good health. The CDR3 spells CASSEAGLIETQYF. The DNA for the CDR3 is TGCGCCAGCAGTGAGGCAGGGCTGATAGAGACCCAGTACTTC.